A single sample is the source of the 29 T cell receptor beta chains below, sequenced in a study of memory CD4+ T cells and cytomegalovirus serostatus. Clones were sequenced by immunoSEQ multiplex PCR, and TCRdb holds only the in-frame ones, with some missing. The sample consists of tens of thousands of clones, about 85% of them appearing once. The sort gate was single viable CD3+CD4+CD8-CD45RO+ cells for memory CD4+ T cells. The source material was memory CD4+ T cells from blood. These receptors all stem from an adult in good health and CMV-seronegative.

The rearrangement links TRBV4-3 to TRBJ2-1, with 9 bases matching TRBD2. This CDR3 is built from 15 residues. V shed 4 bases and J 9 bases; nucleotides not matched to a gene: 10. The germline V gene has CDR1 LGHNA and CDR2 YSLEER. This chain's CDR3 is CASSLAGGLVGEQFF. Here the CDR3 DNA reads TGCGCCAGCAGCCTGGCGGGGGGGCTTGTGGGTGAGCAGTTCTTC.

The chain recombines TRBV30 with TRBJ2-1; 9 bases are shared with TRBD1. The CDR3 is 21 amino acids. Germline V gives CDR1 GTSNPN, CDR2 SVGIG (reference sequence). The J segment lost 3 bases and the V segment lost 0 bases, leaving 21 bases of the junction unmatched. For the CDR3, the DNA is TGTGCCTGGAGTGTAAGTTTCGCGGGGACAGGGTATTCAACCGGCTACAATGAGCAGTTCTTC. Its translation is CAWSVSFAGTGYSTGYNEQFF.

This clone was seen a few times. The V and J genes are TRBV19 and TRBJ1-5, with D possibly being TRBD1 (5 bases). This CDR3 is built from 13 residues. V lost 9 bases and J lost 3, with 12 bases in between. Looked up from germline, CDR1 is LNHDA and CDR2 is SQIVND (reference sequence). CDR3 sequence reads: CASEAGHNQPQHF. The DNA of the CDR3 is TGTGCCAGCGAAGCAGGGCACAATCAGCCCCAGCATTTT.

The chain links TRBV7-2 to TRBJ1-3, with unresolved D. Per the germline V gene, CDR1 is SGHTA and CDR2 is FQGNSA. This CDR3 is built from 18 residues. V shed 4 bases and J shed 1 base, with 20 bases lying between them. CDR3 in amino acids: CASSYSPGRARSGNTIYF. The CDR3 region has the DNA TGTGCCAGCAGCTACTCCCCGGGGAGGGCTCGGTCTGGAAACACCATATATTTT.

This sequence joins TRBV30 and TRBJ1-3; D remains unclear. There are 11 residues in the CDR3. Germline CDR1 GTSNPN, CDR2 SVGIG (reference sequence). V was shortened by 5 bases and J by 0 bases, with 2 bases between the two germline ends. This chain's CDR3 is CAWHSGNTIYF. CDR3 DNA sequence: TGTGCCTGGCACTCTGGAAACACCATATATTTT.

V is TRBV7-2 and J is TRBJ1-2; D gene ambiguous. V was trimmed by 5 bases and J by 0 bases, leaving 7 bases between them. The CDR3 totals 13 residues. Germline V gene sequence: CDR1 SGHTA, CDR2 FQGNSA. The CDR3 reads CASSLGTNYGYTF. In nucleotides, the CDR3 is TGTGCCAGCAGCCTGGGGACTAACTATGGCTACACCTTC.

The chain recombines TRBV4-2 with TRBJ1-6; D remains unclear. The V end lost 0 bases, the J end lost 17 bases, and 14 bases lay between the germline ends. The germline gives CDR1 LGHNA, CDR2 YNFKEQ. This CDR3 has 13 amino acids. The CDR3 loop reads CASSQEPKLEVHF. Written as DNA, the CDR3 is TGTGCCAGCAGCCAAGAGCCTAAACTAGAGGTCCACTTT.

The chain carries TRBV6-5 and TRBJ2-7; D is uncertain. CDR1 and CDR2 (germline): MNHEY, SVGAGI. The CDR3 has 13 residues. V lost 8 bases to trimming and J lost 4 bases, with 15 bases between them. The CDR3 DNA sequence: TGTGCCAGCCAAAAAGGCCTCAAGTACGAGCAGTACTTC. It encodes CASQKGLKYEQYF.

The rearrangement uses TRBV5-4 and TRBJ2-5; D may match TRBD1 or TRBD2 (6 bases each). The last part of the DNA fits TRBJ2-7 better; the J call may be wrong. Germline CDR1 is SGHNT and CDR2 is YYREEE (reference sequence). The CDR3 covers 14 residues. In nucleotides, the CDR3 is TGTGCCAGCAGCTTGGGGGGGGCAAACTACGAGCAGTACTTC. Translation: CASSLGGANYEQYF.

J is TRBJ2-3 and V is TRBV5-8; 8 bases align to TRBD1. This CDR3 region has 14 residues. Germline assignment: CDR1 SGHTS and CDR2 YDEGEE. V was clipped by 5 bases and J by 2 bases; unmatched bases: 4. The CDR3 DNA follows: TGTGCCAGCAGGAGACAGGGGAACACAGATACGCAGTATTTT. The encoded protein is CASRRQGNTDTQYF. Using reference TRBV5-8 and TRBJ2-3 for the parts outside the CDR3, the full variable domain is EAGVTQSPTHLIKTRGQQATLRCSPISGHTSVYWYQQALGLGLQFLLWYDEGEERNRGNFPPRFSGRQFPNYSSELNVNALELEDSALYLCASRRQGNTDTQYFGPGTRLTVL.

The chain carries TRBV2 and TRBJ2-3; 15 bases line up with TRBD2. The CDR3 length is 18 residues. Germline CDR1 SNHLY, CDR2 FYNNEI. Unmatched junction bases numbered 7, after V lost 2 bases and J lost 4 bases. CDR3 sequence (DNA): TGTGCCAGCAGTGAACGATGGACTAGCGGGGGGGCTGCAGATACGCAGTATTTT. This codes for CASSERWTSGGAADTQYF.

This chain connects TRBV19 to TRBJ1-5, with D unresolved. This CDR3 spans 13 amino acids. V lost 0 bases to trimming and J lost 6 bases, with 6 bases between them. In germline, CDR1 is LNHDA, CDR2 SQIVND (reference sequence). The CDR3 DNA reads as TGTGCCAGTAGTATAGATGGCCTTCAGCCCCAGCATTTT. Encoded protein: CASSIDGLQPQHF.

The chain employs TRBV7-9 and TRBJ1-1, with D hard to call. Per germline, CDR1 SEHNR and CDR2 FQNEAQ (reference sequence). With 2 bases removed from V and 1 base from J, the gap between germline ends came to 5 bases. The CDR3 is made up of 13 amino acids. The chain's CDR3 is CASSLSSNTEAFF. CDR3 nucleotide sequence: TGTGCCAGCAGCTTATCCTCGAACACTGAAGCTTTCTTT. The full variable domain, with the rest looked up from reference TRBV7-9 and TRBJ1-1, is DTGVSQNPRHKITKRGQNVTFRCDPISEHNRLYWYRQTLGQGPEFLTYFQNEAQLEKSRLLSDRFSAERPKGSFSTLEIQRTEQGDSAMYLCASSLSSNTEAFFGQGTRLTVV.

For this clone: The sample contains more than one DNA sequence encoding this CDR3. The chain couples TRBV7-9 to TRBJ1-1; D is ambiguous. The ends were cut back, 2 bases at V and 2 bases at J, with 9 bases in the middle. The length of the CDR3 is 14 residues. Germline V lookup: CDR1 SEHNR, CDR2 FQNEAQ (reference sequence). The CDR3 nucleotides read TGTGCCAGCAGCTTACAGGCGGGAAACACTGAAGCTTTCTTT. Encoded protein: CASSLQAGNTEAFF.

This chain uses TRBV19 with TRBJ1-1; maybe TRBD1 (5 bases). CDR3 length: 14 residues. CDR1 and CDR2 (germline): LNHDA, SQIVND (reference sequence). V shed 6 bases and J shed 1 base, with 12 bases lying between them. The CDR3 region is CASSRLRENTEAFF. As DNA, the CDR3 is TGTGCCAGTAGCCGCCTCAGGGAGAACACTGAAGCTTTCTTT.

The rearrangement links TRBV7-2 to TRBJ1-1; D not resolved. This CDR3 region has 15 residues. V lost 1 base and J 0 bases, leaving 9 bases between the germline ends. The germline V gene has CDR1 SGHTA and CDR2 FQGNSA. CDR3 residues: CASSLGVFMNTEAFF. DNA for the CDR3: TGTGCCAGCAGCTTAGGGGTCTTCATGAACACTGAAGCTTTCTTT. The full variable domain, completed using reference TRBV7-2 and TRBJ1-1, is GAGVSQSPSNKVTEKGKDVELRCDPISGHTALYWYRQSLGQGLEFLIYFQGNSAPDKSGLPSDRFSAERTGGSVSTLTIQRTQQEDSAVYLCASSLGVFMNTEAFFGQGTRLTVV.

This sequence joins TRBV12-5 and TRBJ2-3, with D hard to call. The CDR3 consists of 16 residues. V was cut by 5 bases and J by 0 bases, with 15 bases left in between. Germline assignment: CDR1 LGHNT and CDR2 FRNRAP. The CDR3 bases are TGTGCTAGTGGTCCACCCGGACGGGCCAGCACAGATACGCAGTATTTT. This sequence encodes CASGPPGRASTDTQYF.

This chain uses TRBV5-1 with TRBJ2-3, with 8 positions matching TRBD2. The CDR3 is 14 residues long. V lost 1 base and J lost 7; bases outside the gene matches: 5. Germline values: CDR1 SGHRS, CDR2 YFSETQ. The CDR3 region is CASSLSSGWYTQYF. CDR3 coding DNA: TGCGCCAGCAGCTTGTCTAGCGGGTGGTATACGCAGTATTTT.

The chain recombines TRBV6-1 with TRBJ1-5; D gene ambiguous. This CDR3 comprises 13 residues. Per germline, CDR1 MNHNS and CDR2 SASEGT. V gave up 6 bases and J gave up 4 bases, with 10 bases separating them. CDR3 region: CASREGGNQPQHF. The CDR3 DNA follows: TGTGCCAGCAGGGAGGGTGGGAATCAGCCCCAGCATTTT.

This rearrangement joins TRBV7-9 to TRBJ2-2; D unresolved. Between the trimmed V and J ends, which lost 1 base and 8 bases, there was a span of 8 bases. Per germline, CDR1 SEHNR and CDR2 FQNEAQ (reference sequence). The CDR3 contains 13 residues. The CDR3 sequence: CASSLEAQGELFF. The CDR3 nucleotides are TGTGCCAGCAGCTTAGAGGCTCAAGGGGAGCTGTTTTTT.

The CDR3 nucleotides read TGTGCCAGCAGCTCCACCCGGGGGAGCTCCTACAATGAGCAGTTCTTC. Its protein product is CASSSTRGSSYNEQFF. The V and J genes are TRBV7-6 and TRBJ2-1; D is possibly TRBD2 (6 bases). Germline CDR1 and CDR2: SGHVS and FNYEAQ. V was pared by 4 bases and J by 0 bases, with 13 bases between. The CDR3 consists of 16 residues.

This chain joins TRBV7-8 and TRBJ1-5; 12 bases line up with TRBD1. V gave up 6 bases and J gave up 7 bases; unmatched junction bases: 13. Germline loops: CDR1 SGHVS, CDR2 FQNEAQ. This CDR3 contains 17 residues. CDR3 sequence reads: CASSGRTGQGAMQPQHF. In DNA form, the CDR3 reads TGTGCCAGCAGTGGGCGAACGGGACAGGGGGCCATGCAGCCCCAGCATTTT.

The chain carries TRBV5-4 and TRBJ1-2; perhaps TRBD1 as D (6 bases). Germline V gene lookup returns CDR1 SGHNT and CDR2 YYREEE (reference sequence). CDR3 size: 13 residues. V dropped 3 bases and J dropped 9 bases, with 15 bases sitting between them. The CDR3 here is CASSWTDGLSYTF. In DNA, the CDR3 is TGTGCCAGCAGCTGGACAGACGGTCTGAGCTACACCTTC.

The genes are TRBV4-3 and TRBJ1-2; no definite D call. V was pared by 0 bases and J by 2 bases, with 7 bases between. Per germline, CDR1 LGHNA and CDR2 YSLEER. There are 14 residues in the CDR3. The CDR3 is CASSQEPVNYGYTF. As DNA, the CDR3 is TGCGCCAGCAGCCAAGAGCCAGTGAACTATGGCTACACCTTC.

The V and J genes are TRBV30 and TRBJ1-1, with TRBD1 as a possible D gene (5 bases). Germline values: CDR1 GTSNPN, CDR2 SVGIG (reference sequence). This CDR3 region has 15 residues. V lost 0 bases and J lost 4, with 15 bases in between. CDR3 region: CAWSVGRGGSTEAFF. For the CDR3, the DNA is TGTGCCTGGAGTGTTGGTCGGGGGGGAAGCACTGAAGCTTTCTTT.

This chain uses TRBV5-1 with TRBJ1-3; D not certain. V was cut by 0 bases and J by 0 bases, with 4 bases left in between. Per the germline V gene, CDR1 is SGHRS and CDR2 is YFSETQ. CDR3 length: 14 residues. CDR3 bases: TGCGCCAGCAGCTTGGTCAGCTCTGGAAACACCATATATTTT. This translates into CASSLVSSGNTIYF. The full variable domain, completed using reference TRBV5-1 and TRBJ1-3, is KAGVTQTPRYLIKTRGQQVTLSCSPISGHRSVSWYQQTPGQGLQFLFEYFSETQRNKGNFPGRFSGRQFSNSRSEMNVSTLELGDSALYLCASSLVSSGNTIYFGEGSWLTVV.

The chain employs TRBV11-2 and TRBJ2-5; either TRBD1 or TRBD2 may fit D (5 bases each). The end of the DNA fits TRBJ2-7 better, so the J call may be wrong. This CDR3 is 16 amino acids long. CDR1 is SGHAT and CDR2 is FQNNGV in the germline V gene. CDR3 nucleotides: TGTGCCAGCAGCTTAGGAGGCCCAGGGACCTCCTACGAGCAGTACTTC. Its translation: CASSLGGPGTSYEQYF.

As DNA, the CDR3 is TGTGCCAGCGGGGAATCCTTGGGCAATCAGCCCCAGCATTTT. As protein: CASGESLGNQPQHF. The V call is TRBV25-1, the J call TRBJ1-5; D gene ambiguous. The V gene's germline CDR1 is MGHDK and CDR2 SYGVNS. Trimming pared 8 bases from V and 2 bases from J, leaving 13 bases between. This CDR3 contains 14 residues. The whole variable domain, filled in from reference TRBV25-1 and TRBJ1-5, reads EADIYQTPRYLVIGTGKKITLECSQTMGHDKMYWYQQDPGMELHLIHYSYGVNSTEKGDLSSESTVSRIRTEHFPLTLESARPSHTSQYLCASGESLGNQPQHFGDGTRLSIL.

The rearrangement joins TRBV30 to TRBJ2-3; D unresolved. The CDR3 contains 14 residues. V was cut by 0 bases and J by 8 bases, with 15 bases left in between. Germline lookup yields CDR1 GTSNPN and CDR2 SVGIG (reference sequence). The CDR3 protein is CAWSVRAAGLTQYF. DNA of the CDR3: TGTGCCTGGAGTGTACGCGCGGCCGGGCTTACGCAGTATTTT.